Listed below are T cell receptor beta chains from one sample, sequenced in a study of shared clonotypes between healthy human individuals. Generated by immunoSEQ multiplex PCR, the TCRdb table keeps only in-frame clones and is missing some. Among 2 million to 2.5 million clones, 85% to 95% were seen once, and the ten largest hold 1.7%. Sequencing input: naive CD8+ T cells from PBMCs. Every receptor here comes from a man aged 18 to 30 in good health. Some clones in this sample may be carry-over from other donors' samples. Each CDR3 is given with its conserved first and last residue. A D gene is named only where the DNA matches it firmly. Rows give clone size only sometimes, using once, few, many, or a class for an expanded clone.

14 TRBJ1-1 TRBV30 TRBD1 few TGTGCCTGGGGGAGACAGGGACGGTACACTGAAGCTTTCTTT CAWGRQGRYTEAFF
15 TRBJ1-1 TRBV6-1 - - TGTGCCAGCAGTCCAATGGGGGGGGCGGACACTGAAGCTTTCTTT CASSPMGGADTEAFF
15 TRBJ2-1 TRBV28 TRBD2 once TGTGCCAGCAGCAGACTAGCGGGACCCTACAATGAGCAGTTCTTC CASSRLAGPYNEQFF
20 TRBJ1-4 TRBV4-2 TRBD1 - TGTGCCAGCAGCCACCTACCGGGACAGGGGGCGCGGGGAACTAATGAAAAACTGTTTTTT CASSHLPGQGARGTNEKLFF
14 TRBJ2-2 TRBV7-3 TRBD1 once TGTGCCAGCAGCTCCGGACAGGGGGCCGGGGAGCTGTTTTTT CASSSGQGAGELFF
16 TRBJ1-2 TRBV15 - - TGTGCCACCAGCAGACCTAGTACCGGGACTGCTTATGGCTACACCTTC CATSRPSTGTAYGYTF
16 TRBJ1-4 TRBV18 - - TGTGCCAGCTCCCCTGGAATGACAGCAACTAATGAAAAACTGTTTTTT CASSPGMTATNEKLFF
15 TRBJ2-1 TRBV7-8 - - TGTGCCAGCAGCCCTCAACGGGGGACCTACAATGAGCAGTTCTTC CASSPQRGTYNEQFF
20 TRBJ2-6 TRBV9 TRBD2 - TGTGCCAGCAGCGTAGAAGGGACTAGCGGAGGTTCCTCTGGGGCCAACGTCCTGACTTTC CASSVEGTSGGSSGANVLTF
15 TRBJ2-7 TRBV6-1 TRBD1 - TGTGCCAGCAGTGAAGTGGGGACAGGGGACTACGAGCAGTACTTC CASSEVGTGDYEQYF
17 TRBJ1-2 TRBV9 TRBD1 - TGTGCCAGCAGCTACGGACAGGTAGCGTCAGGGGACTATGGCTACACCTTC CASSYGQVASGDYGYTF
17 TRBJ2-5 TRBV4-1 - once TGCGCCAGCAGCCAAGAATTTGGGACGCCCATTCCCTTATACTTATACTTC CASSQEFGTPIPLYLYF
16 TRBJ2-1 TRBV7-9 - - TGTGCCAGCAGCCCGAGAGGGGGAGGCAGATACAATGAGCAGTTCTTC CASSPRGGGRYNEQFF